This TCR beta chain was sequenced in a study of T cells after posttransplantation cyclophosphamide. Here immunoSEQ multiplex PCR was the method, and the copy in TCRdb shows in-frame clones only, minus some. In the table there are about 21,000 clones, nearly 99% of which are singletons. The receptor's source is a man in his forties in good health, CMV-negative, and a related stem cell transplant donor. Sample: naive CD8+ T cells sorted from PBMCs.

CDR3 loop: CASRLAGGNEQFF. For the CDR3, the DNA is TGTGCCAGCAGGTTAGCGGGAGGGAATGAGCAGTTCTTC. The genes are TRBV2 and TRBJ2-1, with 11 bases that match TRBD2. V lost 6 bases, J lost 7 bases, and 2 bases stayed unmatched. Germline CDR1 is SNHLY and CDR2 is FYNNEI. The CDR3 sequence is 13 residues long. The entire variable domain, with the rest obtained from reference TRBV2 and TRBJ2-1, is as follows: EPEVTQTPSHQVTQMGQEVILRCVPISNHLYFYWYRQILGQKVEFLVSFYNNEISEKSEIFDDQFSVERPDGSNFTLKIRSTKLEDSAMYFCASRLAGGNEQFFGPGTRLTVL.